The 25 T cell receptor beta chains presented below share a single source sample, sequenced in a study of blood T cell repertoires in COVID-19. TCRdb's table, derived via immunoSEQ multiplex PCR, lists solely in-frame clones and lacks some. The data show tens of thousands of clones, about 83% seen once. The sequencing sample was made of peripheral blood. The receptors shown here come from a woman older than 75 with acute or convalescent COVID-19.

V is TRBV6-5 and J is TRBJ2-7; D may be TRBD2 (5 bases). Trimming removed 8 bases at V and 7 bases at J, with 18 bases between. The CDR3 loop spans 13 amino acids. CDR1 MNHEY and CDR2 SVGAGI come from the germline V gene. Here the CDR3 DNA reads TGTGCCAGCCTGCGGGTTCCAGCCCGGGAGCAGTACTTC. It yields the protein CASLRVPAREQYF.

CDR3 nucleotide sequence: TGCGCCAGCAGCCAAGGAGGGGCGGGAGATAATGAGCAGTTCTTC. It codes for CASSQGGAGDNEQFF. This sequence joins TRBV4-1 and TRBJ2-1; 7 positions agree with TRBD2. Trimming removed 1 base from V and 7 bases from J; junction bases left unmatched: 7. The CDR3 length is 15 residues. CDR1 is MGHRA and CDR2 is YSYEKL in the germline V gene.

This chain joins TRBV7-3 and TRBJ2-1, with a tentative D call TRBD2 (5 bases). Trimming removed 5 bases from V and 8 bases from J, with 16 bases in between. CDR3 length: 14 amino acids. Germline CDR1 and CDR2: SGHTA and FQGTGA. CDR3 residues: CASSPADWTDEQFF. DNA of the CDR3: TGTGCCAGCAGCCCGGCGGACTGGACCGATGAGCAGTTCTTC.

The V gene is TRBV2, the J gene TRBJ2-1, with unresolved D. The CDR3 spans 15 residues. Germline CDR1 and CDR2: SNHLY and FYNNEI. V gave up 4 bases and J gave up 10 bases, with 20 bases separating them. As DNA, the CDR3 is TGTGCCAGCAGTGCCCCTAACCCTCGTAATGAAGAGCAGTTCTTC. This codes for CASSAPNPRNEEQFF.

The chain combines TRBV18 with TRBJ2-2; 12 nucleotides agree with TRBD2. CDR3 size: 17 residues. CDR1 is KGHSH, CDR2 LQKENI, per germline. V shed 5 bases, J shed 7 bases, and the junction held 11 bases outside the gene matches. In nucleotides, the CDR3 is TGTGCCAGCTCAAAGACTAGCGGGGGATTTGAAGGCGGGGAGCTGTTTTTT. Translated, it gives CASSKTSGGFEGGELFF.

In DNA, the CDR3 is TGCGCCAGCAGCTTGGAGGGAGCGGGAGGGGAGACCCAGTACTTC. Translating gives CASSLEGAGGETQYF. The chain is built from TRBV5-1 and TRBJ2-5; 10 nucleotides align to TRBD2. CDR3 size: 15 residues. The V gene's germline CDR1 is SGHRS and CDR2 YFSETQ. V was clipped by 0 bases and J by 5 bases; unmatched bases: 4.

This clone was seen only a few times. This chain uses TRBV5-1 with TRBJ2-2; TRBD1 matches 9 bases. V was pared by 0 bases and J by 4 bases, with 4 bases of the junction left unmatched. Germline values: CDR1 SGHRS, CDR2 YFSETQ. The CDR3 consists of 16 residues. The CDR3 loop reads CASSLEGQGGTGELFF. The CDR3 nucleotides read TGCGCCAGCAGCTTGGAGGGACAGGGAGGCACCGGGGAGCTGTTTTTT.

The rearrangement uses TRBV29-1 and TRBJ2-3; D uncertain. Germline CDR1 is SQVTM and CDR2 is ANQGSEA. The CDR3 extends over 13 amino acids. Trimming pared 3 bases from V and 2 bases from J, leaving 9 bases between. CDR3 DNA sequence: TGCAGCGTTGAGTTCCAACACACAGATACGCAGTATTTT. Its protein product is CSVEFQHTDTQYF.

The chain uses TRBV3-1 (or the pseudogene TRBV3-2) and TRBJ2-1; 11 bases agree with TRBD2. The CDR3 is 14 residues long. V lost 4 bases and J lost 7; bases outside the gene matches: 3. Germline CDR1 reads LGHDT; CDR2 reads YNNKEL (reference sequence). The CDR3 DNA reads TGTGCCAGCAGCCTTGGGACTAGCGGTAATGAGCAGTTCTTC. This sequence encodes CASSLGTSGNEQFF.

This clone was counted a single time. This chain joins TRBV10-1 and TRBJ2-5; D possibly corresponds to TRBD2 (6 bases). Trimming cost V 6 bases and J 7 bases, with 18 bases left between them. CDR1 WNHNN and CDR2 SYGVQD come from the germline V gene (reference sequence). The CDR3 totals 14 residues. This chain's CDR3 is CASSQSSRRGTQYF. The CDR3 nucleotides read TGCGCCAGCAGCCAGTCTAGCAGGCGGGGGACCCAGTACTTC.

This chain connects TRBV5-1 to TRBJ2-2; D is uncertain. Germline V CDR1 and CDR2: SGHRS, YFSETQ. Trimming pared 4 bases from V and 6 bases from J, leaving 16 bases between. The CDR3 runs 15 residues. The CDR3 DNA sequence: TGCGCCAGCAGCGCTGTGCCTTCGAGCTCCGGGGAGCTGTTTTTT. Its translation is CASSAVPSSSGELFF.

This clone was seen only once. J is TRBJ1-3 and V is TRBV5-1, with no clear D. V lost 0 bases and J 0 bases, leaving 10 bases between the germline ends. Germline V gene sequence: CDR1 SGHRS, CDR2 YFSETQ. There are 16 residues in the CDR3. CDR3 in DNA: TGCGCCAGCAGCTTGGAACAGCGGAGCTCTGGAAACACCATATATTTT. It encodes CASSLEQRSSGNTIYF.

The chain is built from TRBV6-1 and TRBJ2-7, with 7 bases fitting TRBD2. Germline CDR1 and CDR2: MNHNS and SASEGT. V was pared by 5 bases and J by 7 bases, with 11 bases of the junction left unmatched. The CDR3 is made up of 14 amino acids. CDR3 nucleotide sequence: TGTGCCAGCAGTTCGGCTAGCGGAGGAAATGAGCAGTACTTC. Translated: CASSSASGGNEQYF.

This clone was picked up a small number of times. V is TRBV18 and J is TRBJ1-5; no reliable D call. From germline, CDR1 is KGHSH and CDR2 LQKENI. The CDR3 is made up of 16 amino acids. The V and J ends lost 3 bases and 7 bases respectively, with 19 bases between them. CDR3 sequence (DNA): TGTGCCAGCTCACCCGGTTTTTTACAGTCGGGGCAGCCCCAGCATTTT. This sequence encodes CASSPGFLQSGQPQHF.

The chain links TRBV9 to TRBJ2-1, with D maybe TRBD2 (6 bases). The CDR3 extends over 18 amino acids. Germline assignment: CDR1 SGDLS and CDR2 YYNGEE. V lost 1 base, J lost 6 bases, and 23 bases lay in between. The CDR3 nucleotides are TGTGCCAGCAGCGTAATCCCCGAGGGGCGGGACCCCTGCAATGAGCAGTTCTTC. Translating gives CASSVIPEGRDPCNEQFF.

The chain combines TRBV7-6 with TRBJ2-2; perhaps TRBD1 as D (5 bases). The CDR3 contains 16 residues. Trimming cost V 1 base and J 6 bases, with 15 bases left between them. In germline, CDR1 is SGHVS, CDR2 FNYEAQ. The CDR3 region is CASSLVQWQGAGELFF. The CDR3 DNA is TGTGCCAGCAGCTTAGTCCAGTGGCAGGGCGCCGGGGAGCTGTTTTTT.

The chain joins TRBV4-2 to TRBJ2-1; no clear D. Germline V gene sequence: CDR1 LGHNA, CDR2 YNFKEQ. The CDR3 covers 15 residues. Deletions cut 0 bases from V and 8 bases from J, with 14 bases between. CDR3 DNA: TGTGCCAGCAGCCAAGATAGTCCCGGAGTTGATGAGCAGTTCTTC. Translated: CASSQDSPGVDEQFF.

The gene calls are TRBV7-9 and TRBJ2-1, with D tentatively TRBD2 (6 bases). The CDR3 length is 14 residues. Germline-derived CDR1 and CDR2 are SEHNR and FQNEAQ (reference sequence). Trimming stripped 5 bases from V and 4 bases from J, with 12 bases between. The CDR3 sequence is CASSRVAGYNEQFF. Here the CDR3 DNA reads TGTGCCAGCAGCAGGGTCGCGGGATACAATGAGCAGTTCTTC. Full variable domain (rest looked up from reference TRBV7-9 and TRBJ2-1): DTGVSQNPRHKITKRGQNVTFRCDPISEHNRLYWYRQTLGQGPEFLTYFQNEAQLEKSRLLSDRFSAERPKGSFSTLEIQRTEQGDSAMYLCASSRVAGYNEQFFGPGTRLTVL.

The chain has TRBV5-5 and TRBJ2-7; possible D gene TRBD2, 6 bases. Germline CDR1 reads SGHKS; CDR2 reads YYEKEE (reference sequence). V was cut by 0 bases and J by 1 base, with 14 bases left in between. The CDR3 runs to 16 residues. Here the CDR3 reads CASSLAVGRESYEQYF. The CDR3 nucleotides read TGTGCCAGCAGCTTGGCAGTCGGGCGGGAATCCTACGAGCAGTACTTC.

The rearrangement joins TRBV4-1 to TRBJ2-2; D is ambiguous. Germline loops: CDR1 MGHRA, CDR2 YSYEKL. V was clipped by 0 bases and J by 1 base, with 3 bases between them. The CDR3 has 14 amino acids. The CDR3 is CASSQDRNTGELFF. For the CDR3, the DNA is TGCGCCAGCAGCCAAGACAGGAACACCGGGGAGCTGTTTTTT.

This chain uses TRBV5-1 with TRBJ1-4; 8 bases agree with TRBD1. The trim removed 5 bases at V and 3 bases at J, leaving 6 bases unmatched. The CDR3 totals 15 residues. CDR1 and CDR2 (germline): SGHRS, YFSETQ. CDR3 amino acids: CASRKEGQANEKLFF. The CDR3 region has the DNA TGCGCCAGCAGGAAGGAGGGACAGGCTAATGAAAAACTGTTTTTT.

The chain has TRBV11-2 and TRBJ2-3, with 7 bases matching TRBD2. Germline-derived CDR1 and CDR2 are SGHAT and FQNNGV. V lost 4 bases and J lost 4; bases outside the gene matches: 8. This CDR3 region has 15 residues. CDR3: CASSSQRDPADTQYF. CDR3 nucleotide sequence: TGTGCCAGCAGCTCACAGCGGGATCCGGCAGATACGCAGTATTTT.

The chain carries TRBV12-3 or TRBV12-4 and TRBJ1-1; D not resolved. The CDR3 extends over 13 amino acids. Trimming removed 2 bases from V and 6 bases from J, with 10 bases in between. The CDR3 coding sequence is TGTGCCAGCAGTTTAAAAGCGCCCCCTGAAGCTTTCTTT. It encodes CASSLKAPPEAFF.

The chain joins TRBV4-1 to TRBJ2-3; 7 bases fit TRBD1. Trimming cost V 4 bases and J 6 bases; bases outside gene matches: 13. CDR1 is MGHRA, CDR2 YSYEKL, per germline. This CDR3 spans 16 amino acids. The CDR3 bases are TGCGCCAGCAGCCGGGGGTACAGGGGTCTTGGCGATACGCAGTATTTT. The encoded protein is CASSRGYRGLGDTQYF.

The V call is TRBV24-1, the J call TRBJ1-2; 8 nucleotides align to TRBD1. V lost 3 bases, J lost 3 bases, and 2 bases stayed unmatched. CDR3 length: 14 amino acids. Looked up from germline, CDR1 is KGHDR and CDR2 is SFDVKD. The CDR3 region has the DNA TGTGCCACCAGTGATCAGGGGGCGGACTATGGCTACACCTTC. Encoded protein: CATSDQGADYGYTF.